This T cell receptor beta chain was sequenced in a study of neurological immune-mediated disorders (dated by TCRdb to about 2019). At the level of the whole study: Using UMI-based sequencing, the study compared peripheral blood TCR-beta repertoires from patients with HTLV-I-associated myelopathy (HAM/TSP), patients with multiple sclerosis, and healthy controls. The roughly 110 TCR-beta libraries included longitudinal samples, technical triplicates and paired sorted CD4+ and CD8+ T-cell subsets alongside PBMC samples. The cohort included 68 subjects: approximately 14 with HAM/TSP, around 34 with multiple sclerosis, and 20 or so healthy controls.

Broader findings and caveats from the paper: The highest TCR clonal expansion was observed in HAM/TSP patients, whereas the lowest was observed in MS patients, even when compared with healthy controls. Expanded clones from different subjects shared no identical CDR3 amino acid sequences, which suggests that TCR-beta repertoires were private in all groups.

The sample holds many counts of this clonotype. No antigen is known for it. No much larger clonotype is one base removed from it; base qualities were not supplied. cDNA was synthesized by template-switch 5'RACE using a primer with a 10-nucleotide random unique molecular identifier that tagged each TCR transcript. Each sequencing run produced over 180 million TCR-beta sequences covering 15-18 subjects. The RNeasy kit was used to extract total RNA. Using the KAPA Real-time Library Amplification kit, TCR-beta VDJ regions were amplified with primers for the TCR constant region and the 5'RACE anchor. Sample indexes and Illumina adaptors were added in a first PCR, and a second PCR then increased library yield. After purification with Ampure beads, the TCR product of roughly 650 bp was size-selected on a 2% E-gel SizeSelection system. Before pooling, library quality was checked on a Bioanalyzer, concentration was measured with Qubit, and libraries were quantified with the Kapa Library Quantification kit. An Illumina HiSeq 2500 was used to sequence the libraries paired-end at 2 x 150 bp. To increase sequence diversity, roughly 24-31% phiX was spiked into each library pool. As for the original processing: Quality-filtered reads were processed with the UMI-based MiGEC pipeline, which removed over 80% of raw TCR sequences during error correction. IMGT germline references were used for aligning VDJ genes, and each clonotype was defined as a unique CDR3 amino acid sequence together with its V-J genes. Clonal expansion, Shannon diversity and CDR3 relatedness were evaluated with VDJtools (CalcPairwiseDistances, ClusterSamples), while phylogenetic trees were built in CLCbio workbench. Clones with at least 8 unique UMIs were defined as expanded, with this threshold being based on coefficient-of-variation modelling across technical triplicates. TCRdb reprocessing: public reads trimmed at Q25 with fastp, clones called with MiXCR, in-frame beta chains kept. Rows are combined by CDR3 protein, so each entry shows the most common genes and DNA. The V and J calls shown here were made by TCRdb, not taken from the authors' results. The sample yields tens of thousands of distinct CDR3 sequences; about 9.3% were counted once. About 1.8% of the sample comes from the top ten.

Blood bank volunteers in Maryland, USA served as the healthy controls. For unsorted PBMC libraries, 2 million PBMCs were used after storage in RNAlater at -80 degrees C until RNA extraction. Peripheral blood underwent Ficoll-Hypaque density gradient centrifugation to isolate PBMCs, which were then cryopreserved in liquid nitrogen. The sample was PBMCs. This clonotype originated in a man aged 35-49 years in good health.

Here the CDR3 is given as CSARQGSNTEAFF. Read as DNA, the sequence is TGCAGCGCCCGACAGGGCTCGAACACTGAAGCTTTCTTT. The sequence joins TRBV29-1 to TRBJ1-1; 7 nucleotides in the junction match TRBD1. CDR1 SQVTM and CDR2 ANQGSEA were looked up in the germline V gene. The V end gives up 7 bases and the J end 1 base, leaving 6 bases in the junction not matched to a gene. The CDR3 runs 13 amino acids, cysteine and phenylalanine included. The retained sequence is limited to the CDR3, 39 bases, with the frame set at the first base.